The present T cell receptor beta chain was sequenced within a study of blood T cells in healthy people across ages. This clonotype has more than one count but fewer than ten. Antigen unknown. The V and J ends lost 4 bases and 4 bases respectively, with 13 bases between them. The CDR3 consists of 14 residues. CDR1 is MGHRA and CDR2 is YSYEKL in the germline V gene. A second about 7 to 11 cycle PCR used barcoded and J-beta primers. Through a template-switch adaptor with 12 random nucleotides, each cDNA molecule received a tag. Any given sample supplied a minimum of 3 million CDR3-containing paired-end reads. TCRdb processed the 5' RACE reads anew with MiXCR; each CDR3 protein has one entry. This table holds around 750,000 distinct CDR3 sequences, less than 70% found once. Whole-study results and caveats: From one million sequenced T cells, diversity estimates were lower bounds. Percentage of naive T cells showed a strong correlation with TCR beta diversity.

V gene TRBV4-1 combines with J gene TRBJ1-2; no firm D call. The TCR comes from a man older than 75 in good health. Sequenced input: blood. CDR3 DNA: TGCGCCAGCAGCCCGGGCGGTTCTAGCTATGGCTACACCTTC. This sequence encodes CASSPGGSSYGYTF.